This T cell receptor beta chain comes out of a study of monozygotic twins with cystic fibrosis. Study-level information: Around 3 micrograms of fragmented DNA underwent around 15 PCR cycles for library preparation. General study results and limits: V usage most resembled the co-twin in 13 of 16 pairs. Clonality was generally low (median around 0.0098), higher in the most severe patients. Unrelated CF individuals shared fewer identical clonotypes than monozygotic CF twins.

The CDR3 spans 13 residues. CDR1 is SEHNR, CDR2 FQNEAQ, per germline (reference sequence). Trimming took off 5 bases at V and 2 bases at J, with 9 bases between the two ends. Only in-frame clones appear in the TCRdb table, and some are missing; sequencing was by immunoSEQ multiplex PCR. Of fewer than 30,000 clones detected, 90% appear once; the ten largest clones hold about 0.54%. For this clone: The antigen is undetermined.

The clonotype comes from a girl aged 2-10 years with cystic fibrosis. Specimen: blood. The V gene is TRBV7-9, the J gene TRBJ2-5, with D maybe TRBD2 (5 bases). The CDR3 coding sequence is TGTGCCAGCAGCCTTAGCGTTCAAGAGACCCAGTACTTC. Translated: CASSLSVQETQYF.